A single sample is the source of the 23 T cell receptor beta chains below, sequenced in a study of a mutant IDH1 vaccine in newly diagnosed glioma. Libraries were prepared by immunoSEQ multiplex PCR; TCRdb keeps only in-frame clonotypes and omits some of them. The repertoire holds around 50,000 clones, with 70% to 90% as singletons. Time point meaning: baseline, week 1 (first vaccination visit). Treatment: pre-vaccination baseline after standard-of-care therapy. Sequencing used PBMCs, obtained from a glioma patient treated with radiotherapy, temozolomide or both. The receptors shown here come from a man in his forties or fifties with glioma.

The chain joins TRBV9 to TRBJ2-3, with TRBD2 matching over 9 bases. Germline assignment: CDR1 SGDLS and CDR2 YYNGEE. Trimming took 3 bases from V and 0 from J; bases not matched to a gene: 8. The CDR3 has 17 amino acids. The CDR3 sequence: CASSGPWRGGSTDTQYF. CDR3 coding DNA: TGTGCCAGCAGCGGCCCGTGGCGGGGGGGTAGCACAGATACGCAGTATTTT. The complete variable domain, with remaining parts taken from reference TRBV9 and TRBJ2-3, reads DSGVTQTPKHLITATGQRVTLRCSPRSGDLSVYWYQQSLDQGLQFLIQYYNGEERAKGNILERFSAQQFPDLHSELNLSSLELGDSALYFCASSGPWRGGSTDTQYFGPGTRLTVL.

Only one count was recorded for this clone. The CDR3 DNA sequence: TGTGCCAGCAGCCCAAGGACTAGCGGCTCCTACAATGAGCAGTTCTTC. Its protein is CASSPRTSGSYNEQFF. The chain links TRBV7-6 to TRBJ2-1; TRBD2 matches 10 bases. The V segment lost 5 bases and the J segment 0 bases; nucleotides outside the gene matches: 4. The length of the CDR3 is 16 residues. CDR1 is SGHVS, CDR2 FNYEAQ, per germline.

The J gene is TRBJ2-1, the V gene TRBV9; D is ambiguous. This CDR3 comprises 13 residues. V gave up 2 bases and J gave up 2 bases, with 5 bases separating them. In germline, CDR1 is SGDLS, CDR2 YYNGEE. CDR3 in DNA: TGTGCCAGCAGCGTGGGGACCTACAATGAGCAGTTCTTC. Translated: CASSVGTYNEQFF.

The J gene is TRBJ2-7, the V gene TRBV11-3; the match to TRBD2 covers 8 bases. This CDR3 region has 13 residues. Germline CDR1 and CDR2: SGHNT and YENEEA. Losses at the gene ends were 5 bases for V and 4 bases for J; bases not matched to a gene: 4. The CDR3 coding sequence is TGTGCCAGCAGCCTTGGGACTAGGTACGAGCAGTACTTC. Its translation is CASSLGTRYEQYF.

The J gene is TRBJ2-1, the V gene TRBV25-1; D is unresolved. This CDR3 region has 11 residues. Trimming removed 7 bases from V and 6 bases from J, with 7 bases in between. Per germline, CDR1 MGHDK and CDR2 SYGVNS. The CDR3 loop is CASTGLNEQFF. CDR3 coding DNA: TGTGCCAGCACCGGCCTCAATGAGCAGTTCTTC.

The CDR3 loop is CASSQIANEQFF. Here the CDR3 DNA reads TGTGCCAGCAGCCAGATCGCAAACGAGCAGTTCTTC. The J gene is TRBJ2-1, the V gene TRBV4-2; D remains ambiguous. This CDR3 has 12 residues. The V gene lost 3 bases and the J gene lost 10 bases, with 10 bases spanning the gap. CDR1 is LGHNA, CDR2 YNFKEQ, per germline.

This chain connects TRBV7-2 to TRBJ2-7; D gene ambiguous. The CDR3 totals 14 residues. Germline CDR1 SGHTA, CDR2 FQGNSA. The ends were cut back, 6 bases at V and 1 base at J, with 13 bases in the middle. The CDR3 sequence: CASRSAGLSYEQYF. For the CDR3, the DNA is TGTGCCAGCAGAAGCGCCGGGCTGTCCTACGAGCAGTACTTC.

The chain combines TRBV6-1 with TRBJ2-7; possible D gene TRBD2, 6 bases. The CDR3 covers 15 residues. The V end was cut by 3 bases, the J end by 4 bases, with 16 bases between. The germline gives CDR1 MNHNS, CDR2 SASEGT. In DNA, the CDR3 is TGTGCCAGCAGTGAGGGGGGTAGGGGTTTGTACGAGCAGTACTTC. Translation gives CASSEGGRGLYEQYF.

The rearrangement links TRBV9 to TRBJ1-4, with unresolved D. This CDR3 region has 13 residues. V was cut by 3 bases and J by 0 bases, with 3 bases left in between. Germline V gene lookup returns CDR1 SGDLS and CDR2 YYNGEE. CDR3 DNA: TGTGCCAGCAGCGCCCCAACTAATGAAAAACTGTTTTTT. This sequence encodes CASSAPTNEKLFF.

V usage is TRBV6-5 and J usage is TRBJ2-1; D uncertain. Germline V gene data show CDR1 as MNHEY and CDR2 as SVGAGI. V shed 4 bases and J shed 15 bases, with 25 bases lying between them. The CDR3 is 15 residues long. CDR3 sequence (DNA): TGTGCCAGCAGTTGGACCTCCAGGAAGACGGGCCGACGGTTCTTC. It codes for CASSWTSRKTGRRFF.

This chain links TRBV11-3 with TRBJ2-2; the D gene is possibly TRBD2 (6 bases). Trimming cost V 5 bases and J 4 bases, with 14 bases left between them. CDR3 size: 15 residues. Per the germline V gene, CDR1 is SGHNT and CDR2 is YENEEA. Here the CDR3 reads CASSDLSGGTGELFF. The CDR3 DNA reads TGTGCCAGCAGCGATCTCTCCGGGGGCACCGGGGAGCTGTTTTTT.

V and J are TRBV19 and TRBJ1-2; 7 bases align to TRBD1. The length of the CDR3 is 16 residues. CDR1 is LNHDA, CDR2 SQIVND, per germline (reference sequence). V shed 5 bases, J shed 8 bases, and the junction held 17 bases outside the gene matches. The CDR3 reads CASSPPTSYRGGGYTF. Written as DNA, the CDR3 is TGTGCCAGTAGTCCTCCTACCTCATACAGGGGAGGCGGCTACACCTTC. Using reference TRBV19 and TRBJ1-2 for the parts outside the CDR3, the full variable domain is DGGITQSPKYLFRKEGQNVTLSCEQNLNHDAMYWYRQDPGQGLRLIYYSQIVNDFQKGDIAEGYSVSREKKESFPLTVTSAQKNPTAFYLCASSPPTSYRGGGYTFGSGTRLTVV.

The chain joins TRBV7-8 to TRBJ2-7; 7 bases map to TRBD2. CDR3 length: 13 amino acids. After removal of 2 bases from V and 7 bases from J, the junction contained 5 bases not matched to a gene. The germline CDR1 and CDR2 sequences are SGHVS and FQNEAQ. CDR3 bases: TGTGCCAGCAGCTTAACCAGGGAGGGTGAGCAGTACTTC. Translating gives CASSLTREGEQYF.

This chain uses TRBV27 with TRBJ2-7; TRBD2 might be the D (5 bases). Germline V gene sequence: CDR1 MNHEY, CDR2 SMNVEV (reference sequence). CDR3 size: 14 residues. Trimming shortened V by 10 bases and J by 6 bases, and 22 bases separated the two germline ends. The CDR3 DNA reads as TGTGCCACCAGCGGACTTCCCTTTACCTTCGAGCAGTACTTC. It codes for CATSGLPFTFEQYF.

The V gene is TRBV4-2, the J gene TRBJ2-6, with D unresolved. The V gene's germline CDR1 is LGHNA and CDR2 YNFKEQ. The V and J ends lost 2 bases and 1 base respectively, with 3 bases between them. CDR3 size: 14 residues. The chain's CDR3 is CASSQPSGANVLTF. CDR3 nucleotide sequence: TGTGCCAGCAGCCAACCTTCTGGGGCCAACGTCCTGACTTTC.

The chain links TRBV18 to TRBJ1-5; tentatively, D is TRBD1 (6 bases). The V gene lost 0 bases and the J gene lost 5 bases, with 11 bases spanning the gap. Germline V gene data show CDR1 as KGHSH and CDR2 as LQKENI. CDR3 size: 15 residues. This chain's CDR3 is CASSPPGRGDQPQHF. The DNA for the CDR3 is TGTGCCAGCTCACCACCGGGCAGGGGAGATCAGCCCCAGCATTTT.

The chain uses TRBV19 and TRBJ1-2; the D gene is possibly TRBD1 (5 bases). V lost 3 bases, J lost 4 bases, and 15 bases lay in between. The CDR3 sequence is 15 residues long. Germline CDR1 and CDR2: LNHDA and SQIVND (reference sequence). The chain's CDR3 is CASSIKVRDGYGYTF. CDR3 nucleotide sequence: TGTGCCAGTAGTATTAAGGTACGGGACGGCTATGGCTACACCTTC. The whole variable domain, remainder taken from reference TRBV19 and TRBJ1-2, is DGGITQSPKYLFRKEGQNVTLSCEQNLNHDAMYWYRQDPGQGLRLIYYSQIVNDFQKGDIAEGYSVSREKKESFPLTVTSAQKNPTAFYLCASSIKVRDGYGYTFGSGTRLTVV.

This rearrangement joins TRBV6-6 to TRBJ2-3; the D is unclear. This CDR3 comprises 14 residues. Germline CDR1 reads MNHNY; CDR2 reads SVGAGI (reference sequence). Trimming pared 0 bases from V and 4 bases from J, leaving 8 bases between. The CDR3 region is CASSYSRVPDTQYF. CDR3 in DNA: TGTGCCAGCAGTTACTCTCGGGTCCCAGATACGCAGTATTTT.

This clone is a singleton in its sample. The chain carries TRBV15 and TRBJ2-1, with D tentatively TRBD2 (6 bases). Between the trimmed V and J ends, which lost 8 bases and 0 bases, there was a span of 17 bases. CDR1 and CDR2 (germline): LNHNV, YYDKDF (reference sequence). CDR3 size: 16 residues. CDR3 loop: CATGRLASSSYNEQFF. CDR3 coding DNA: TGTGCCACCGGACGTCTAGCGTCTAGCTCCTACAATGAGCAGTTCTTC.

The genes are TRBV28 and TRBJ2-2; TRBD1 matches at 7 bases. The CDR3 runs 12 residues. The V segment lost 10 bases and the J segment 5 bases; nucleotides outside the gene matches: 4. Germline lookup yields CDR1 MDHEN and CDR2 SYDVKM. In DNA form, the CDR3 reads TGTGCCATCCGCAGGGGGACCGGGGAGCTGTTTTTT. Its translation: CAIRRGTGELFF.

The chain combines TRBV5-5 with TRBJ1-5; no clear D gene. Germline lookup yields CDR1 SGHKS and CDR2 YYEKEE (reference sequence). Trimming cost V 6 bases and J 2 bases, with 9 bases left between them. This CDR3 has 13 amino acids. The CDR3 region is CASNPGGNQPQHF. DNA of the CDR3: TGTGCCAGCAACCCTGGGGGCAATCAGCCCCAGCATTTT.

This clone appeared a single time. The V gene is TRBV7-7, the J gene TRBJ2-5; 9 positions agree with TRBD1. The length of the CDR3 is 15 residues. Germline CDR1 is SSHAT and CDR2 is FNYEAQ (reference sequence). With V trimmed by 1 base and J by 5 bases, 5 bases remained unmatched. The CDR3 region is CASSLVGQGTETQYF. The CDR3 region has the DNA TGTGCCAGCAGCTTAGTAGGACAGGGGACGGAGACCCAGTACTTC.

The genes are TRBV18 and TRBJ2-3, with D hard to call. Per the germline V gene, CDR1 is KGHSH and CDR2 is LQKENI. The CDR3 contains 11 residues. V was cut by 5 bases and J by 4 bases, with 4 bases left in between. Here the CDR3 reads CASSEADTQYF. The DNA of the CDR3 is TGTGCCAGCTCAGAGGCAGATACGCAGTATTTT.